This TCR beta chain was captured in a study of circulating tumor DNA in untreated peripheral T-cell lymphoma. Study observations and caveats: Tumor-specific clonotypes were found in 76% of patients.

Before treatment, baseline tumor tissue was collected for sequencing. Assay used: immunoSEQ multiplex PCR; TCRdb lists only in-frame clones, some missing. The profile shows fewer than 11,000 clones, about 75% of them singletons. With respect to this clone: The antigen remains undetermined.

This clonotype was obtained from a human donor with peripheral T-cell lymphoma. Material: tumor tissue.

The CDR3: CAISDRTGGIETQYF. DNA of the CDR3: TGTGCCATCAGTGACAGGACAGGGGGCATAGAGACCCAGTACTTC. V usage is TRBV10-3 and J usage is TRBJ2-5, with 11 bases that match TRBD1. The CDR3 contains 15 residues. V was clipped by 3 bases and J by 4 bases; unmatched bases: 4. Germline lookup yields CDR1 ENHRY and CDR2 SYGVKD.